This T cell receptor beta chain was profiled in a study of OX40 agonist ivuxolimab in advanced cancers. The protocol was immunoSEQ multiplex PCR, while the TCRdb copy is restricted to in-frame clones and leaves out a portion. The sample has some 25,000 clones, about four fifths seen once. The V end lost 7 bases, the J end lost 1 base, and 8 bases lay between the germline ends. The CDR3 contains 13 residues. Germline V lookup: CDR1 MNHNS, CDR2 SASEGT. The material was CD4+ or CD8+ T cells sorted from blood, obtained in a trial of the OX40 agonist ivuxolimab. The receptor's source is an adult with an advanced solid tumor such as melanoma, head and neck, liver or kidney cancer. The V call is TRBV6-1, the J call TRBJ1-5; perhaps TRBD1 as D (5 bases). The CDR3 loop is CASTRDSNQPQHF. For the CDR3, the DNA is TGTGCCAGCACCCGGGACAGCAATCAGCCCCAGCATTTT.